This is a list of T cell receptor beta chains from one sample in a study of beta chain features in type 1 diabetes. The protocol was immunoSEQ multiplex PCR, while the TCRdb copy is restricted to in-frame clones and leaves out a portion. The repertoire includes hundreds of thousands of clones, roughly 13% of them detected once, and just under 0.04% sits in the top ten. The source material was naive CD4+ T cells from blood. These receptors were taken from a young man with type 1 diabetes. The CDR3 runs from the conserved cysteine through the conserved F or W. D genes are given only for firm matches. Only part of the rows carry a size: once, few, many, or a class if the clone is expanded.

J gene	clone size	V gene	D gene	CDR3 DNA	CDR3 protein
TRBJ2-3	few	TRBV28	NA	TGTGCCAGCAGACCTGGGACGGCTGGCACAGATACGCAGTATTTT	CASRPGTAGTDTQYF
TRBJ2-1	NA	TRBV7-9	NA	TGTGCCAGCAGCTTGTTGGGGACCTCCTACAATGAGCAGTTCTTC	CASSLLGTSYNEQFF
TRBJ2-3	few	TRBV30	NA	TGTGCCTGGAGTGTAGGAGGACAGGATACGCAGTATTTT	CAWSVGGQDTQYF
TRBJ2-7	few	TRBV30	TRBD1	TGTGCCTGGAGTCGGGGACAGGGAACCCGGCAGTACTTC	CAWSRGQGTRQYF
TRBJ1-5	NA	TRBV29-1	NA	TGCAGCGTCGGACAGTCCAATCAGCCCCAGCATTTT	CSVGQSNQPQHF
TRBJ2-1	few	TRBV30	NA	TGTGCCTGGAGTGTATCCGGGACCCTCTCCAATGAGCAGTTCTTC	CAWSVSGTLSNEQFF
TRBJ2-6	few	TRBV7-6	TRBD1	TGTGCCAGCAGCTCTCGGACAGGGGTTGGGGCCAACGTCCTGACTTTC	CASSSRTGVGANVLTF
TRBJ2-7	NA	TRBV7-2	TRBD2	TGTGCCAGCAGCCCGGGTAGCGGGGTAACCTACGAGCAGTACTTC	CASSPGSGVTYEQYF
TRBJ1-3	few	TRBV5-4	NA	TGTGCCAGCACCTCGACCCAGGACTCTGGAAACACCATATATTTT	CASTSTQDSGNTIYF
TRBJ2-7	NA	TRBV18	NA	TGTGCCAGCTCACCGGGATACGAGCAGTACTTC	CASSPGYEQYF
TRBJ1-2	NA	TRBV6-5	NA	TGTGCCAGCAGTTACTCACCCACGGGCGACTATGGCTACACCTTC	CASSYSPTGDYGYTF
TRBJ1-5	NA	TRBV5-1	TRBD1	TGCGCCAGCAGCGCCGGGACAGATACTCAGCCCCAGCATTTT	CASSAGTDTQPQHF
TRBJ2-1	few	TRBV29-1	TRBD2	TGCAGCGGATTAGGGACTAGCGGGAGAGAGGAGCAGTTCTTC	CSGLGTSGREEQFF
TRBJ2-2	NA	TRBV30	TRBD1	TGTGCCTGGAGTGTACAGCTCTCAGGGGGCAGGGAGCTGTTTTTT	CAWSVQLSGGRELFF
TRBJ1-4	few	TRBV14	NA	TGTGCCAGCAGCCCCTGGTCCGGGGGTGAAAAACTGTTTTTT	CASSPWSGGEKLFF
TRBJ2-5	NA	TRBV6-5	TRBD2	TGTGCCAGCAGTTCTACACCAGCGGGATGGCAAGAGACCCAGTACTTC	CASSSTPAGWQETQYF
TRBJ1-2	NA	TRBV11-2	TRBD1	TGTGCCAGCAGCTTAGCGGGACAGGGGCCCCTGGGCTACACCTTC	CASSLAGQGPLGYTF
TRBJ1-1	NA	TRBV28	TRBD1	TGTGCCAGCAGTGCAGGGACAGTAGGAGAAGCTTTCTTT	CASSAGTVGEAFF
TRBJ2-2	few	TRBV11-2	NA	TGTGCCAGCAGCCTGACCGGGGAGCTGTTTTTT	CASSLTGELFF
TRBJ2-5	NA	TRBV7-2	NA	TGTGCCAGCAGCTTAGAGCCAGGACAAGAGACCCAGTACTTC	CASSLEPGQETQYF
TRBJ2-1	few	TRBV7-9	NA	TGTGCCAGCGTCGGTTCCAATGAGCAGTTCTTC	CASVGSNEQFF
TRBJ2-7	NA	TRBV30	NA	TGTGCCTGGGCCTCCGGGACAACCTACGAGCAGTACTTC	CAWASGTTYEQYF
TRBJ1-1	NA	TRBV7-8	NA	TGTGCCAGCAGCCCCAGAAGGACCCAATTCACTGAAGCTTTCTTT	CASSPRRTQFTEAFF
TRBJ1-1	few	TRBV18	NA	TGTGCCAGCTCACCACGACGACAGGAGAACACTGAAGCTTTCTTT	CASSPRRQENTEAFF
TRBJ2-6	NA	TRBV4-3	NA	TGCGCCAGCAGCCAAGAGGCTTACGGGGCCAACGTCCTGACTTTC	CASSQEAYGANVLTF
TRBJ2-1	NA	TRBV4-1	NA	TGCGCCAGCAGCCAAGATGGCAGGGACACCTACAATGAGCAGTTCTTC	CASSQDGRDTYNEQFF
TRBJ1-2	NA	TRBV10-3	TRBD1	TGTGCCATCAGGGGACAGGGGGCTCAAAACTATGGCTACACCTTC	CAIRGQGAQNYGYTF
TRBJ2-2	few	TRBV19	NA	TGTGCCAGTAGTATGTTCGGTCCGGAGGACACCGGGGAGCTGTTTTTT	CASSMFGPEDTGELFF
TRBJ1-4	few	TRBV4-1	NA	TGCGCCAGCAGCCTCGGCGGCCTCGAAAAACTGTTTTTT	CASSLGGLEKLFF
TRBJ2-1	NA	TRBV12-5	NA	TGTGCTAGTGGTTTGGGCCTGGGCAGGGGCCCCTACAATGAGCAGTTCTTC	CASGLGLGRGPYNEQFF
TRBJ1-5	few	TRBV6-1	TRBD1	TGTGCCAGCAGTGGAGGACAGGGGGAACAGCCCCAGCATTTT	CASSGGQGEQPQHF
TRBJ2-2	few	TRBV9	NA	TGTGCCAGCAGCGTAGGGGCAGGGAAGTTTGGCGGGGAGCTGTTTTTT	CASSVGAGKFGGELFF
TRBJ1-2	NA	TRBV9	NA	TGTGCCCGAGGTTTTTTTGGCTACACCTTC	CARGFFGYTF
TRBJ2-6	few	TRBV19	NA	TGTGCCAGTAGGTGGCAGAGGGAGGGGGCCAACGTCCTGACTTTC	CASRWQREGANVLTF
TRBJ1-1	few	TRBV28	TRBD1	TGTGCCAGCAGTTCCCCTGGACAGGGGAACACTGAAGCTTTCTTT	CASSSPGQGNTEAFF
TRBJ2-1	NA	TRBV30	NA	TGTGCCTGGAGGGCATGGGGGACTTACAATGAGCAGTTCTTC	CAWRAWGTYNEQFF
TRBJ1-1	few	TRBV19	TRBD1	TGTGCCAGTAGTAACTACAGGGGGAACACTGAAGCTTTCTTT	CASSNYRGNTEAFF
TRBJ2-5	NA	TRBV5-1	NA	TGCGCCAGCAGCTCCCGGACAGCACAAGAGACCCAGTACTTC	CASSSRTAQETQYF
TRBJ1-2	NA	TRBV11-2	TRBD1	TGTGCCAGCAGCCCCGAATCCGGGACAGGGAGCTATGGCTACACCTTC	CASSPESGTGSYGYTF
TRBJ2-1	NA	TRBV29-1	TRBD1	TGCAGCGTTGTCCGGGACAGGGGCTACAATGAGCAGTTCTTC	CSVVRDRGYNEQFF
TRBJ1-5	NA	TRBV4-1	TRBD1	TGCGCCAGCAGCCTATCTCGGACAGGGGGGTATCAGCCCCAGCATTTT	CASSLSRTGGYQPQHF
TRBJ1-2	NA	TRBV30	TRBD1	TGTGCCTCCATCGGACAGGGGCACGCCTACACCTTC	CASIGQGHAYTF
TRBJ1-5	NA	TRBV7-2	NA	TGTGCCAGCAGCTTATACGGGGTCTGGCAGCCCCAGCATTTT	CASSLYGVWQPQHF
TRBJ1-1	NA	TRBV7-2	TRBD1	TGTGCCAGCAGCTTCAAAGCAGGGGGAGTCACTGAAGCTTTCTTT	CASSFKAGGVTEAFF
TRBJ1-6	few	TRBV4-1	TRBD1	TGCGCCAGCAGCCACCCGGGACAGGGGGGTTCACCCCTCCACTTT	CASSHPGQGGSPLHF